This TCR beta chain was documented in a study of cytomegalovirus exposure and HLA in healthy donors. Study findings and constraints: Certain sequence variants were highly shared and formed a cluster, and this cluster was likely a sequencing artifact.

This CDR3 contains 15 residues. Trimming stripped 0 bases from V and 3 bases from J, with 12 bases between. Germline V gives CDR1 SGDLS, CDR2 YYNGEE. PCR used 60 Vbeta primers and 13 Jbeta primers. Generated by immunoSEQ multiplex PCR, the TCRdb table keeps only in-frame clones and is missing some. The sample shows over 150,000 clones, approximately 88% of them seen only once. Sampled while nominally healthy, donors likely had unrecorded immune exposures. Concerning this clone: No antigen is known for it.

The sample was PBMCs. This TCR was sampled from a boy aged 2 to 10 in good health and CMV-seronegative. The chain links TRBV9 to TRBJ1-1, with D hard to call. CDR3 sequence (DNA): TGTGCCAGCAGCGTAGACCCTCGCTCGGACACTGAAGCTTTCTTT. It codes for CASSVDPRSDTEAFF.